The text below deals with one T cell receptor (beta chain). The CDR3 totals 13 residues. The V and J ends lost 4 bases and 2 bases respectively, with 8 bases between them. CDR1 is SEHNR, CDR2 FQNEAQ, per germline (reference sequence). This sample stems from a study of cytomegalovirus exposure and HLA in healthy donors. PCR employed 60 Vbeta and 13 Jbeta primers. Data came from immunoSEQ multiplex PCR; TCRdb stores just in-frame clones and leaves some out. Among some 160,000 clones listed, roughly 80% were seen once. The chain combines TRBV7-9 with TRBJ1-1; D is ambiguous. The sequenced material came from PBMCs. The sequence was obtained from a man aged 45-60 years in good health and CMV-seropositive. The CDR3 loop is CASSSDTNTEAFF. The CDR3, as DNA: TGTGCCAGCAGCTCTGACACAAACACTGAAGCTTTCTTT.